Shown below are 26 T cell receptor beta chains from a single sample sequenced in a study of blood T cell repertoires in COVID-19. Assay used: immunoSEQ multiplex PCR; TCRdb lists only in-frame clones, some missing. The sample lists more than 45,000 clones, around 85% occurring once. Material for sequencing was peripheral blood. These receptors were collected from a woman of 80 years or more with acute or convalescent COVID-19.

The CDR3 DNA reads TGTGCCAGCAGTTACGGCGGAGGCCGGACCTACGAGCAGTACTTC. This sequence encodes CASSYGGGRTYEQYF. The V and J genes are TRBV6-2 or TRBV6-3 and TRBJ2-7, with D possibly being TRBD2 (5 bases). Trimming took 2 bases from V and 2 from J, leaving 13 bases between them. Germline V gene data show CDR1 as MNHEY and CDR2 as SVGEGT. There are 15 residues in the CDR3.

V and J are TRBV7-8 and TRBJ1-5; no reliable D call. This CDR3 has 15 amino acids. Trimming shortened V by 2 bases and J by 4 bases, and 12 bases separated the two germline ends. Germline V gene lookup returns CDR1 SGHVS and CDR2 FQNEAQ. This CDR3 is CASSLNGERNQPQHF. CDR3 bases: TGTGCCAGCAGCTTAAATGGGGAGCGGAATCAGCCCCAGCATTTT.

The chain joins TRBV19 to TRBJ2-7, with 12 bases identical to TRBD2. The CDR3 spans 15 residues. CDR1 and CDR2 (germline): LNHDA, SQIVND (reference sequence). Losses at the gene ends were 8 bases for V and 2 bases for J; bases not matched to a gene: 7. This chain's CDR3 is CASQTTSGGPYEQYF. CDR3 in DNA: TGTGCCAGTCAAACGACTAGCGGGGGACCCTACGAGCAGTACTTC.

V and J are TRBV6-5 and TRBJ2-4, with 7 bases that match TRBD2. Per the germline V gene, CDR1 is MNHEY and CDR2 is SVGAGI. The trim removed 6 bases at V and 8 bases at J, leaving 7 bases unmatched. The CDR3 extends over 13 amino acids. The CDR3 nucleotides are TGTGCCAGCAGAACTAGCGTGAATGACATTCAGTACTTC. Amino acid sequence: CASRTSVNDIQYF.

The chain carries TRBV10-3 and TRBJ2-3; the match to TRBD1 covers 8 bases. J lost 0 bases, V lost 10 bases, and 9 bases had no gene match. The CDR3 has 15 amino acids. CDR1 and CDR2 (germline): ENHRY, SYGVKD. For the CDR3, the DNA is TGTGCCACGCAGCAAGGACAGGGTAGCACAGATACGCAGTATTTT. Its protein product is CATQQGQGSTDTQYF.

CDR3 in amino acids: CASSVGQKNTEAFF. CDR3 DNA sequence: TGTGCCAGCAGTGTGGGACAGAAGAACACTGAAGCTTTCTTT. J is TRBJ1-1 and V is TRBV2; 7 positions agree with TRBD1. The J segment lost 1 base and the V segment lost 4 bases, leaving 3 bases of the junction unmatched. The germline CDR1 and CDR2 sequences are SNHLY and FYNNEI. This CDR3 region has 14 residues.

This sequence joins TRBV30 and TRBJ2-3; unclear D gene. The CDR3 has 14 amino acids. Germline V gene lookup returns CDR1 GTSNPN and CDR2 SVGIG (reference sequence). Trimming shortened V by 2 bases and J by 3 bases, and 12 bases separated the two germline ends. CDR3 bases: TGTGCCTGGAGTCTGCAGGTTTGGACAGATACGCAGTATTTT. It is translated as CAWSLQVWTDTQYF.

The chain recombines TRBV5-1 with TRBJ1-2; 10 bases line up with TRBD1. The V segment lost 0 bases and the J segment 4 bases; nucleotides outside the gene matches: 6. The CDR3 extends over 16 amino acids. In germline, CDR1 is SGHRS, CDR2 YFSETQ. The CDR3 nucleotides read TGCGCCAGCAGCTTGGCCACAGACAGGGGGCCCTATGGCTACACCTTC. Translating gives CASSLATDRGPYGYTF.

The chain has TRBV3-1 (or the pseudogene TRBV3-2) and TRBJ2-6; TRBD2 agrees at 14 bases. This CDR3 has 22 residues. Per germline, CDR1 LGHDT and CDR2 YNNKEL (reference sequence). Trimming took 1 base from V and 0 from J; bases not matched to a gene: 11. The CDR3 DNA follows: TGTGCCAGCAGCCAAGTCATCCCGGGACTAGCGGGGGCGGACTCTGGGGCCAACGTCCTGACTTTC. This sequence encodes CASSQVIPGLAGADSGANVLTF.

The V and J genes are TRBV19 and TRBJ1-2, with a weak D call TRBD1 (5 bases). V gave up 7 bases and J gave up 5 bases, with 11 bases separating them. Germline loops: CDR1 LNHDA, CDR2 SQIVND (reference sequence). The CDR3 spans 12 residues. The CDR3 sequence: CASMGGAYGYTF. The CDR3, as DNA: TGTGCCAGTATGGGGGGAGCTTATGGCTACACCTTC.

V usage is TRBV5-6 and J usage is TRBJ1-6; 9 bases fit TRBD1. CDR1 is SGHDT and CDR2 is YYEEEE in the germline V gene. The CDR3 runs to 14 residues. V was pared by 3 bases and J by 6 bases, with 1 base of the junction left unmatched. CDR3 sequence: CASSWGQGNSPLHF. For the CDR3, the DNA is TGTGCCAGCAGCTGGGGACAGGGTAATTCACCCCTCCACTTT.

In regard to this clone: Compared with germline, one end of the junction differs, possibly owing to a read error. The chain recombines TRBV18 with TRBJ1-4; tentatively, D is TRBD1 (5 bases). In germline, CDR1 is KGHSH, CDR2 LQKENI. The CDR3 contains 15 residues. In DNA form, the CDR3 reads TGTGCCAGCTCACCACCGAGCGGGGGGAATGGAAAACTGTTTTTT. Translation gives CASSPPSGGNGKLFF.

This rearrangement joins TRBV3-1 (or the pseudogene TRBV3-2) to TRBJ2-1; TRBD1 is a possible D gene (6 bases). This CDR3 contains 19 residues. V lost 1 base and J lost 0, with 19 bases in between. Germline V gene data show CDR1 as LGHDT and CDR2 as YNNKEL (reference sequence). The CDR3 reads CASSQVWTDIGGSYNEQFF. The CDR3 nucleotides read TGTGCCAGCAGCCAAGTGTGGACAGACATTGGGGGCTCCTACAATGAGCAGTTCTTC.

The chain has TRBV2 and TRBJ1-3, with unresolved D. The CDR3 is made up of 14 amino acids. The germline V and J ends were trimmed by 3 bases and 1 base, with 7 bases remaining between them. Germline CDR1 SNHLY, CDR2 FYNNEI. DNA for the CDR3: TGTGCCAGCAGTGACGAGGGTTCTGGAAACACCATATATTTT. Protein sequence: CASSDEGSGNTIYF. Full variable domain (outside the CDR3, taken from reference TRBV2 and TRBJ1-3): EPEVTQTPSHQVTQMGQEVILRCVPISNHLYFYWYRQILGQKVEFLVSFYNNEISEKSEIFDDQFSVERPDGSNFTLKIRSTKLEDSAMYFCASSDEGSGNTIYFGEGSWLTVV.

V is TRBV12-2 and J is TRBJ1-2; TRBD1 was called by the table and not checked on the DNA. TRBV12-2 constitutes a pseudogene. CDR3 length: 14 amino acids. DNA for the CDR3: TGTGCAAGTCGCTGGGGGACAGGGGGCTATGGCTACACCTTC. Its protein is CASRWGTGGYGYTF.

In this sample, this clone turned up once. This chain uses TRBV30 with TRBJ2-3, with TRBD2 identical over 7 bases. Germline CDR1 GTSNPN, CDR2 SVGIG (reference sequence). This CDR3 is built from 13 residues. V was clipped by 8 bases and J by 0 bases; unmatched bases: 5. For the CDR3, the DNA is TGTGCCGGGGACTATTCTAGCACAGATACGCAGTATTTT. Amino acid sequence: CAGDYSSTDTQYF.

The V call is TRBV2, the J call TRBJ1-2; no firm D call. Trimming removed 3 bases at V and 1 base at J, with 9 bases between. This CDR3 comprises 14 residues. Germline V gene data show CDR1 as SNHLY and CDR2 as FYNNEI. CDR3: CASSEGGLNYGYTF. CDR3 DNA: TGTGCCAGCAGTGAGGGCGGACTTAACTATGGCTACACCTTC.

This chain uses TRBV7-2 with TRBJ1-1; a possible D gene is TRBD1 (6 bases). The germline CDR1 and CDR2 sequences are SGHTA and FQGNSA. Trimming removed 5 bases at V and 1 base at J, with 8 bases between. The CDR3 sequence is 13 residues long. In DNA form, the CDR3 reads TGTGCCAGCAGCGTACAGGGGAACACTGAAGCTTTCTTT. This sequence encodes CASSVQGNTEAFF.

V and J are TRBV11-3 and TRBJ2-7, with TRBD1 matching over 8 bases. The CDR3 is 14 amino acids. Trimming removed 5 bases from V and 3 bases from J; junction bases left unmatched: 6. Germline V CDR1 and CDR2: SGHNT, YENEEA. The CDR3 sequence is CASSPQGADYEQYF. The CDR3 coding sequence is TGTGCCAGCAGCCCTCAGGGGGCGGACTACGAGCAGTACTTC.

This rearrangement joins TRBV7-2 to TRBJ1-3; TRBD1 might be the D (5 bases). V was clipped by 6 bases and J by 0 bases, with 15 bases between them. Germline V lookup: CDR1 SGHTA, CDR2 FQGNSA. The CDR3 consists of 16 residues. The CDR3 spells CASSLLTVLSGNTIYF. For the CDR3, the DNA is TGTGCCAGCAGTCTATTGACAGTCCTCTCTGGAAACACCATATATTTT.

The chain recombines TRBV5-8 with TRBJ1-4; 9 positions match TRBD1. The V gene end was trimmed by 3 bases and the J gene end by 7 bases; junction bases not matched to a gene: 7. This CDR3 has 15 amino acids. The germline CDR1 and CDR2 sequences are SGHTS and YDEGEE. The CDR3 nucleotides are TGTGCCAGCAGCTGGAGACAGGGGGAATTTGAAAAACTGTTTTTT. Its protein product is CASSWRQGEFEKLFF. Variable domain in full (rest from reference TRBV5-8 and TRBJ1-4): EAGVTQSPTHLIKTRGQQATLRCSPISGHTSVYWYQQALGLGLQFLLWYDEGEERNRGNFPPRFSGRQFPNYSSELNVNALELEDSALYLCASSWRQGEFEKLFFGSGTQLSVL.

The chain combines TRBV19 with TRBJ1-5; possibly TRBD1 for D (5 bases). Germline V gives CDR1 LNHDA, CDR2 SQIVND (reference sequence). This CDR3 is built from 16 residues. V was trimmed by 5 bases and J by 5 bases, leaving 19 bases between them. CDR3 residues: CASSLWTQSRDQPQHF. CDR3 DNA sequence: TGTGCCAGTAGTCTTTGGACACAAAGCCGGGATCAGCCCCAGCATTTT.

V usage is TRBV27 and J usage is TRBJ1-4; D is unclear. Germline CDR1 reads MNHEY; CDR2 reads SMNVEV (reference sequence). Trimming left V 5 bases short and J 10 bases short, with 20 bases between. This CDR3 is built from 15 residues. CDR3 nucleotide sequence: TGTGCCAGCAGTCCTAAAATACTACCAACTGGAAAACTGTTTTTT. Its translation: CASSPKILPTGKLFF.

The chain employs TRBV5-1 and TRBJ2-3; a possible D gene is TRBD1 (5 bases). The CDR3 loop spans 15 amino acids. V was trimmed by 5 bases and J by 0 bases, leaving 13 bases between them. The germline V gene encodes CDR1 SGHRS and CDR2 YFSETQ. The chain's CDR3 is CASSKDGQSTDTQYF. CDR3 nucleotides: TGCGCCAGCAGTAAAGACGGACAAAGCACAGATACGCAGTATTTT. Full variable domain (rest looked up from reference TRBV5-1 and TRBJ2-3): KAGVTQTPRYLIKTRGQQVTLSCSPISGHRSVSWYQQTPGQGLQFLFEYFSETQRNKGNFPGRFSGRQFSNSRSEMNVSTLELGDSALYLCASSKDGQSTDTQYFGPGTRLTVL.

The rearrangement joins TRBV7-9 to TRBJ2-1, with D possibly TRBD2 on 6 matching bases. Between the trimmed V and J ends, which lost 1 base and 4 bases, there was a span of 8 bases. The CDR3 contains 14 residues. The germline gives CDR1 SEHNR, CDR2 FQNEAQ (reference sequence). The CDR3 loop reads CASSLGLEYNEQFF. CDR3 nucleotide sequence: TGTGCCAGCAGCTTAGGACTAGAGTACAATGAGCAGTTCTTC.

The V and J genes are TRBV5-6 and TRBJ2-3; TRBD1 is a possible D gene (5 bases). Trimming removed 4 bases from V and 3 bases from J, with 15 bases in between. Germline loops: CDR1 SGHDT, CDR2 YYEEEE. CDR3 length: 15 amino acids. The CDR3 reads CASSTGALQTDTQYF. For the CDR3, the DNA is TGTGCCAGCAGCACTGGGGCCCTGCAAACAGATACGCAGTATTTT.